This entry features one T cell receptor (beta chain) sequence. Its specificity is unknown. The sample belongs to a study of shared clonotypes between healthy human individuals. CD45RA+ naive and CD45RA-negative memory subsets were separated from CD4+ cells. The study, taken as a whole, reports: Relative to memory subsets, naive subsets generally showed larger estimated richness. It was the few donors that limited the genetic and exposure-history diversity represented.

This CDR3 contains 15 residues. The germline CDR1 and CDR2 sequences are SGHNT and YENEEA. Trimming removed 5 bases from V and 8 bases from J, with 19 bases in between. Sequencing was performed with immunoSEQ multiplex PCR; in TCRdb, only in-frame clones are kept and a portion is missing. The sample consists of about 710,000 clones, roughly two thirds of them appearing once. V usage is TRBV11-3 and J usage is TRBJ2-1, with D possibly called TRBD1 or TRBD2 (6 bases each). The sample comprised memory CD4+ T cells sorted from blood. Sample subset: CD45RA-negative fraction. The receptor was derived from a woman between 25 and 40 years old in good health. As DNA, the CDR3 is TGTGCCAGCAGCCTAGGGGGGCTTGAGGGCCATGAGCAGTTCTTC. Translated, it gives CASSLGGLEGHEQFF.